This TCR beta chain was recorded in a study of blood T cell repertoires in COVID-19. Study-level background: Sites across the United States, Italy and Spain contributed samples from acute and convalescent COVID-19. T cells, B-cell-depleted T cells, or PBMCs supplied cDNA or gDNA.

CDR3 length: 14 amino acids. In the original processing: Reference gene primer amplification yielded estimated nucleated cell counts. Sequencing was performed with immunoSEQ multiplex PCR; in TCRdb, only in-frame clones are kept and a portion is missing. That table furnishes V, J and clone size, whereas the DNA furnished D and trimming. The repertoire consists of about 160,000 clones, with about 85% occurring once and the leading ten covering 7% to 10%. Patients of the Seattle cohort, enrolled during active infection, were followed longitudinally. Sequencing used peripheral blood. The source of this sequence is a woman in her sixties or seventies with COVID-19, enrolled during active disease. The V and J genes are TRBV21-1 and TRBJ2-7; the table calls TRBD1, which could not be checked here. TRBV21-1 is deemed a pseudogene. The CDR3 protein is CASSPPGTGDEQYF. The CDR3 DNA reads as TGTGCCAGCAGCCCTCCGGGAACAGGGGACGAGCAGTACTTC.